The 20 T cell receptor beta chains given below trace back to one sample, sequenced in a study of shared clonotypes between healthy human individuals. It was CD45RO-negative cells, positively selected for CCR7, that made up naive CD8 cells, with terminally differentiated effector memory CD45RA+ cells excluded. The assay was immunoSEQ multiplex PCR, and TCRdb's table has in-frame clones only and misses some. Here the sample spans roughly 1,800,000 clones, 85% to 95% being singletons. What was sequenced was naive CD8+ T cells sorted from blood. These receptors were taken from a man younger than 35 in good health.

The gene calls are TRBV4-3 and TRBJ1-2, with D hard to call. Germline lookup yields CDR1 LGHNA and CDR2 YSLEER. Trimming removed 1 base from V and 4 bases from J, with 13 bases in between. This CDR3 is built from 15 residues. The CDR3: CASSQGVGDLYGYTF. The CDR3 bases are TGCGCCAGCAGCCAAGGCGTGGGCGATCTCTATGGCTACACCTTC.

J is TRBJ2-7 and V is TRBV7-8; no clear D. The V and J ends lost 5 bases and 5 bases respectively, with 10 bases between them. Germline V gene data show CDR1 as SGHVS and CDR2 as FQNEAQ. The CDR3 has 12 amino acids. The CDR3 DNA sequence: TGTGCCAGCAGCCCGCCGGGCAACGAGCAGTACTTC. This sequence encodes CASSPPGNEQYF.

V gene TRBV23-1 combines with J gene TRBJ2-6, with a weak D call TRBD1 (5 bases). TRBV23-1 is assigned to the ORF class and has an uncertain function. V lost 7 bases and J lost 0, with 13 bases in between. The CDR3 runs 16 residues. As DNA, the CDR3 is TGCGCCAGCACTTTGACAGATAACTCTGGGGCCAACGTCCTGACTTTC. Protein sequence: CASTLTDNSGANVLTF.

The rearrangement links TRBV12-2 to TRBJ2-7; the D segment call TRBD2 is taken from the table without a DNA check. TRBV12-2 is described as a pseudogene. This CDR3 region has 17 residues. CDR3 DNA sequence: TGTGCAAGTCGCTTAGCCTCGGGGGGCGGGAGTCAATACGAGCAGTACTTC. It specifies CASRLASGGGSQYEQYF.

The chain is built from TRBV19 and TRBJ2-7, with D possibly being TRBD1 or TRBD2 (5 bases each). The CDR3 runs to 14 residues. Germline assignment: CDR1 LNHDA and CDR2 SQIVND (reference sequence). V was pared by 6 bases and J by 2 bases, with 14 bases between. The CDR3 region has the DNA TGTGCCAGTAGCACCGGGACCGTTACCTACGAGCAGTACTTC. Translating gives CASSTGTVTYEQYF.

V gene TRBV27 combines with J gene TRBJ1-5; no clear D gene. The V gene's germline CDR1 is MNHEY and CDR2 SMNVEV (reference sequence). The CDR3 covers 13 residues. Trimming took off 3 bases at V and 6 bases at J, with 9 bases between the two ends. The CDR3 spells CASSLGFTQPQHF. As DNA, the CDR3 is TGTGCCAGCAGTTTGGGTTTCACTCAGCCCCAGCATTTT.

This clone was recorded a few times. This chain connects TRBV10-1 to TRBJ2-7, with TRBD1 as a possible D gene (5 bases). Germline values: CDR1 WNHNN, CDR2 SYGVQD (reference sequence). This CDR3 contains 14 residues. The V gene lost 6 bases and the J gene lost 0 bases, with 12 bases spanning the gap. The CDR3 loop is CASSNDRDSYEQYF. CDR3 nucleotides: TGCGCCAGCAGCAATGACAGAGACTCCTACGAGCAGTACTTC.

A word on this clone: Other DNA sequences of this sample code for an identical CDR3. This chain uses TRBV6-1 with TRBJ1-2; D unclear. The V gene's germline CDR1 is MNHNS and CDR2 SASEGT. This CDR3 contains 13 residues. The V end lost 0 bases, the J end lost 5 bases, and 7 bases lay between the germline ends. As DNA, the CDR3 is TGTGCCAGCAGTGAAGCAGTAGATTATGGCTACACCTTC. This gives the protein CASSEAVDYGYTF.

The CDR3 sequence: CAWNRGSGTQYF. CDR3 DNA: TGTGCCTGGAACAGGGGCTCCGGGACCCAGTACTTC. This chain joins TRBV30 and TRBJ2-5; the match to TRBD1 covers 7 bases. Germline V lookup: CDR1 GTSNPN, CDR2 SVGIG (reference sequence). The CDR3 loop spans 12 amino acids. The junction had 6 bases not matched to a gene; V was cut back by 4 bases and J by 7 bases.

The chain recombines TRBV27 with TRBJ2-2, with 11 bases aligning to TRBD2. The J segment lost 3 bases and the V segment lost 3 bases, leaving 6 bases of the junction unmatched. The CDR3 length is 17 residues. Germline values: CDR1 MNHEY, CDR2 SMNVEV (reference sequence). CDR3: CASSLLSGGAYTGELFF. CDR3 DNA: TGTGCCAGCAGTTTGCTTAGCGGGGGGGCCTACACCGGGGAGCTGTTTTTT.

This clone was recorded only once. The rearrangement uses TRBV28 and TRBJ2-7, with D possibly being TRBD2 (7 bases). Trimming took off 2 bases at V and 7 bases at J, with 12 bases between the two ends. Germline CDR1 and CDR2: MDHEN and SYDVKM. The CDR3 sequence is 13 residues long. The CDR3 bases are TGTGCCAGCAGTTTAAGGGGGGGCCGGGAGCAGTACTTC. Translation: CASSLRGGREQYF.

This chain uses TRBV10-2 with TRBJ2-1; D unresolved. From germline, CDR1 is WSHSY and CDR2 SAAADI. The V end was cut by 7 bases, the J end by 7 bases, with 20 bases between. CDR3 length: 15 residues. As DNA, the CDR3 is TGCGCCAGCAACGAAATGGGTTGGGGTAGGAATGAGCAGTTCTTC. Its translation is CASNEMGWGRNEQFF.

This chain uses TRBV30 with TRBJ2-3; 7 bases are shared with TRBD2. CDR3 size: 15 residues. Germline assignment: CDR1 GTSNPN and CDR2 SVGIG (reference sequence). The J segment lost 0 bases and the V segment lost 0 bases, leaving 3 bases of the junction unmatched. The CDR3 region is CAWSVSGISTDTQYF. In nucleotides, the CDR3 is TGTGCCTGGAGTGTCAGCGGGATTAGCACAGATACGCAGTATTTT.

This clone was seen just once. Other DNA sequences in this specimen translate into the identical CDR3. The genes are TRBV4-3 and TRBJ2-7; no firm D call. Germline V gene lookup returns CDR1 LGHNA and CDR2 YSLEER. V shed 0 bases and J shed 4 bases, with 7 bases lying between them. This CDR3 region has 13 residues. CDR3 sequence reads: CASSQDLQYEQYF. The CDR3 DNA reads as TGCGCCAGCAGCCAAGATCTGCAATACGAGCAGTACTTC.

This chain links TRBV9 with TRBJ2-7; D ambiguous. The V gene's germline CDR1 is SGDLS and CDR2 YYNGEE. Trimming removed 4 bases at V and 6 bases at J, with 17 bases between. The CDR3 extends over 14 amino acids. CDR3 nucleotide sequence: TGTGCCAGCAGCCCGCCGGATGATCCGGGCGAGCAGTACTTC. Amino acids: CASSPPDDPGEQYF.

V usage is TRBV29-1 and J usage is TRBJ2-6; D call uncertain. V dropped 1 base and J dropped 4 bases, with 8 bases sitting between them. This CDR3 is built from 14 residues. The germline gives CDR1 SQVTM, CDR2 ANQGSEA. The CDR3 region is CSVEAPPGANVLTF. The CDR3 DNA follows: TGCAGCGTTGAAGCTCCTCCGGGGGCCAACGTCCTGACTTTC.

Of note for this clone: Other DNA sequences from this sample encode an identical CDR3 as well. The rearrangement joins TRBV4-3 to TRBJ2-1; 8 bases line up with TRBD1. V was clipped by 4 bases and J by 1 base; unmatched bases: 3. The germline gives CDR1 LGHNA, CDR2 YSLEER. This CDR3 is 15 amino acids long. CDR3 residues: CASSPGTGSYNEQFF. In DNA, the CDR3 is TGCGCCAGCAGCCCGGGGACAGGATCCTACAATGAGCAGTTCTTC.

V usage is TRBV5-6 and J usage is TRBJ1-2, with D maybe TRBD1 (5 bases). CDR3 length: 14 amino acids. With 0 bases removed from V and 1 base from J, the gap between germline ends came to 7 bases. Germline CDR1 reads SGHDT; CDR2 reads YYEEEE. CDR3 loop: CASSLEQVNYGYTF. CDR3 sequence (DNA): TGTGCCAGCAGCTTGGAACAGGTTAACTATGGCTACACCTTC.

The DNA of the CDR3 is TGCGCCAGCAGCCTCAGGACAGGGCTACATACGCAGTATTTT. Its protein is CASSLRTGLHTQYF. The chain recombines TRBV4-3 with TRBJ2-3; 8 bases fit TRBD1. The germline V gene encodes CDR1 LGHNA and CDR2 YSLEER. After removal of 4 bases from V and 7 bases from J, the junction contained 7 bases not matched to a gene. CDR3 length: 14 amino acids.

This CDR3 reads CASSPGRSSGNTIYF. CDR3 DNA: TGTGCCAGCAGCCCGGGACGTTCTTCTGGAAACACCATATATTTT. The chain recombines TRBV7-8 with TRBJ1-3, with D possibly TRBD1 on 5 matching bases. The germline V gene encodes CDR1 SGHVS and CDR2 FQNEAQ. The CDR3 is 15 residues long. V lost 5 bases to trimming and J lost 1 base, with 12 bases between them.